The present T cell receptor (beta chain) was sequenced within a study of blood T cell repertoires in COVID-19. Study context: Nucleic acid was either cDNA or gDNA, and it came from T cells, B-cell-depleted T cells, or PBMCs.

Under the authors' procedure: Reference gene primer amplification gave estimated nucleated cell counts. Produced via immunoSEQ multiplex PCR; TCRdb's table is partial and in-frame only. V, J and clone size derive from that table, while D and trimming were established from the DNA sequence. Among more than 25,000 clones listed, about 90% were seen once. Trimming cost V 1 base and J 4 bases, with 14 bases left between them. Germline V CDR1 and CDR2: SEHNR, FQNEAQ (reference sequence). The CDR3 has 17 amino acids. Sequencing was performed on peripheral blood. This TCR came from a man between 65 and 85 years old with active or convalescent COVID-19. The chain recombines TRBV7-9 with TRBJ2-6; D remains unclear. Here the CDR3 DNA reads TGTGCCAGCAGCTTAGTATTGTCGAGAGGAGGGGCCAACGTCCTGACTTTC. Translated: CASSLVLSRGGANVLTF.